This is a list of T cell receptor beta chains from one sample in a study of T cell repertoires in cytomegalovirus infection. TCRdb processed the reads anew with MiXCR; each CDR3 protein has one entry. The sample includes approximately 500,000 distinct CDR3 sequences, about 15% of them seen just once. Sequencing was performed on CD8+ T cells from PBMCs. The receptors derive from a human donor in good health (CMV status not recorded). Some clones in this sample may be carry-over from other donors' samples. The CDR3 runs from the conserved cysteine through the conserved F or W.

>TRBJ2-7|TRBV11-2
CASSWGQGAAYEQYF
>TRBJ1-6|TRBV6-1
CASSPDRGWSPLHF
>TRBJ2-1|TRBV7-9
CASSSDPRQGSRSSYNEQFF
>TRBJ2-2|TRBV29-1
CSFQEGGHNTGELFF
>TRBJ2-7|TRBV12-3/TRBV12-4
CASSRTDSSYEQYF
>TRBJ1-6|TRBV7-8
CASSSPPLDGWRSPLHF
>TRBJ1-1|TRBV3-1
CASSHPGGPMNTEAFF
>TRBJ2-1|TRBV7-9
CASSLRRGQGNEQFF
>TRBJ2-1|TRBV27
CASSTTSGSSYNEQFF
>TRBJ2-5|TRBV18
CASSPGTSGSRGETQYF
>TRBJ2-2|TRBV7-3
CASTKVGGGPNTGELFF
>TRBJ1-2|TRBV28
CASSFPTNGYTF
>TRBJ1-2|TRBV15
CATSSGLGVGYGYTF
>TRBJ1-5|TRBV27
CASSLGRGRGNQPQHF
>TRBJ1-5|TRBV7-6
CASSSPGYNQPQHF
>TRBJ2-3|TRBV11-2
CASSLVFLAGREDTQYF
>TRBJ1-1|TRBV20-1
CSARVTGQGQTEAFF
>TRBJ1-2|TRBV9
CASSETPGDNYGYTF
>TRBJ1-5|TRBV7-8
CASSLVDSPHQPQHF
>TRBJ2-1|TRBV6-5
CASSYSSPSSYNEQFF
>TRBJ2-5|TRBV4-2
CASSQVSPEETQYF
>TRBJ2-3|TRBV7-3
CASSPYQGTVDTQYF
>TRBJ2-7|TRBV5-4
CASSLDRGAPYEQYF
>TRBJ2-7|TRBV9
CASSKTSQAAPSYEQYF
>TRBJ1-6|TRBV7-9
CASSQDDGTTNSPLHF
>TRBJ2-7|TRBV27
CASSWGGNYEQYF
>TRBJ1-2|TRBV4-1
CASSQVTSGTDYGYTF
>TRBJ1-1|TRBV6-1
CASSVNVGSNTEAFF
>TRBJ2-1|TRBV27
CASTLAGGYNEQFF
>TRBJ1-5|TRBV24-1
CATSEGTAMQPQHF
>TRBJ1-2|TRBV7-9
CASSHDPREGGLNYGYTF
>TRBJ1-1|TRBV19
CASALKGRAGTEAFF
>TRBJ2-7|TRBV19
CASSIDETTFAYEQYF
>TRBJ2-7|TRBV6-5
CASSFNGQLEEQYF
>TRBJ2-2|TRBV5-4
CASSLDSGNTGELFF
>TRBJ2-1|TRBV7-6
CASSLAPSSEQFF
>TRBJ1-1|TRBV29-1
CSVGTGILNTEAFF